This is a list of T cell receptor beta chains from one sample in a study of T cell repertoires in cytomegalovirus infection. Antigens for these TCRs are unknown. TCRdb reprocessed the reads via MiXCR and lists one record per CDR3 protein. The table lists some 900,000 distinct CDR3 sequences, 30% to 35% of them singletons, with 9.5% to 15% in the top ten. The sample in question was cultured CD8+ T cells from PBMCs, obtained from culture after CMV antigen stimulation. The receptors were sampled from a human donor in good health (CMV status not recorded). Some clones in this sample may be carry-over from other donors' samples. CDR3s include the opening cysteine and the closing phenylalanine or tryptophan. The D gene is left open where the match is weak. A row's size may be missing; if present it is once, few, many or a size class.

many	TRBV7-2	.	TRBJ2-1	CASRNGLAAYNEQFF	TGTGCCAGCAGGAACGGATTAGCCGCCTACAATGAGCAGTTCTTC
few	TRBV7-9	.	TRBJ2-7	CASSLWMDEQYF	TGTGCCAGCAGCTTATGGATGGACGAGCAGTACTTC
few	TRBV12-3/TRBV12-4	.	TRBJ2-3	CASSPEGDVSSTDTQYF	TGTGCCAGCAGTCCCGAGGGGGACGTCTCTAGCACAGATACGCAGTATTTT
few	TRBV4-3	.	TRBJ2-1	CASSQDSTGAGSNEQFF	TGCGCCAGCAGCCAAGATAGTACGGGGGCAGGTAGCAATGAGCAGTTCTTC
.	TRBV7-6	TRBD2	TRBJ2-5	CASSLRSGTSEQETQYF	TGTGCCAGCAGCTTAAGGTCCGGGACTAGCGAACAAGAGACCCAGTACTTC
.	TRBV19	.	TRBJ1-1	CASSIVGVPNTEAFF	TGTGCCAGTAGTATAGTAGGGGTTCCAAACACTGAAGCTTTCTTT
.	TRBV2	.	TRBJ1-5	CASSSPGQSRNQPQHF	TGTGCCAGCAGTTCACCGGGACAAAGCCGCAATCAGCCCCAGCATTTT
.	TRBV11-2	.	TRBJ2-2	CASSFWTRDRRVGELFF	TGTGCCAGCAGCTTCTGGACACGGGACCGCCGGGTCGGGGAGCTGTTTTTT
.	TRBV6-1	.	TRBJ1-1	CASSEIYGLMNTEAFF	TGTGCCAGCAGTGAGATCTATGGGCTGATGAACACTGAAGCTTTCTTT
.	TRBV7-8	.	TRBJ2-5	CASSFTSPQETQYF	TGTGCCAGCAGCTTCACCAGCCCCCAAGAGACCCAGTACTTC
.	TRBV27	.	TRBJ1-5	CASSLLAVDQPQHF	TGTGCCAGCAGTTTGCTTGCAGTGGATCAGCCCCAGCATTTT
.	TRBV10-3	.	TRBJ2-7	CAISDRVEQYF	TGTGCCATCAGTGACAGGGTCGAGCAGTACTTC
few	TRBV6-5	.	TRBJ2-1	CASSYLPLGVSYNEQFF	TGTGCCAGCAGTTACCTCCCCCTAGGGGTATCCTACAATGAGCAGTTCTTC
.	TRBV12-3/TRBV12-4	.	TRBJ1-1	CASSYRVGLNTEAFF	TGTGCCAGCAGTTACAGGGTTGGGTTGAACACTGAAGCTTTCTTT
few	TRBV24-1	.	TRBJ1-1	CATSHGRGPDTEAFF	TGTGCCACCAGTCACGGGCGGGGACCGGACACTGAAGCTTTCTTT
.	TRBV6-5	TRBD1	TRBJ1-5	CASSGTGGVNNQPQHF	TGTGCCAGCAGTGGGACAGGCGGGGTCAACAATCAGCCCCAGCATTTT
few	TRBV11-3	.	TRBJ2-1	CASSLVGGDGDEQFF	TGTGCCAGCAGCTTAGTTGGTGGGGACGGCGATGAGCAGTTCTTC
.	TRBV6-5	TRBD2	TRBJ2-5	CASSGRGVSETQYF	TGTGCCAGCAGCGGGAGGGGGGTGTCTGAGACCCAGTACTTC
once	TRBV29-1	.	TRBJ1-2	CSVAGASYGYTF	TGCAGCGTTGCCGGGGCCTCCTATGGCTACACCTTC
.	TRBV6-1	.	TRBJ1-2	CASSEGVAYGYTF	TGTGCCAGCAGTGAAGGGGTAGCCTATGGCTACACCTTC
medium-sized	TRBV7-4	TRBD2	TRBJ2-5	CASSLRPSGEETQYF	TGTGCCAGCAGCTTAAGGCCTAGCGGGGAAGAGACCCAGTACTTC
.	TRBV9	TRBD1	TRBJ1-2	CASSSPLRQGRNDRTNYGYTF	TGTGCCAGCAGCTCCCCACTCCGACAGGGCCGAAACGACCGCACTAACTATGGCTACACCTTC
many	TRBV6-1	.	TRBJ2-1	CASSERRDSLYNEQFF	TGTGCCAGCAGTGAAAGGAGGGACAGCCTTTACAATGAGCAGTTCTTC
.	TRBV4-1	TRBD2	TRBJ2-3	CASSHPTSGATGTRYF	TGCGCCAGCAGCCACCCGACTAGCGGGGCCACGGGTACGCGGTATTTT
few	TRBV19	.	TRBJ1-1	CASSWSVGEGTEAFF	TGTGCCAGTAGTTGGTCCGTGGGGGAGGGCACTGAAGCTTTCTTT
.	TRBV19	.	TRBJ1-2	CAITDGYGYTF	TGTGCCATAACCGACGGATATGGCTACACCTTC
.	TRBV10-3	TRBD2	TRBJ2-1	CAISGTLAGGLYNEQFF	TGTGCCATCAGCGGTACCTTAGCGGGGGGGCTTTACAATGAGCAGTTCTTC
many	TRBV7-9	.	TRBJ1-1	CASSSPPTENTEAFF	TGTGCCAGCAGCTCCCCTCCGACTGAGAACACTGAAGCTTTCTTT
.	TRBV7-2	.	TRBJ2-1	CASSTISLSFF	TGTGCCAGCTCGACTATCTCCCTATCGTTCTTC
few	TRBV7-6	.	TRBJ2-1	CASSSTEDQYNEQFF	TGTGCCAGCAGCTCAACAGAGGACCAATACAATGAGCAGTTCTTC
.	TRBV4-3	TRBD2	TRBJ2-5	CASSDSGGLTETQYF	TGCGCCAGCAGCGATAGCGGGGGTCTTACGGAGACCCAGTACTTC
.	TRBV5-8	TRBD1	TRBJ1-5	CASSSAQGRSPSNQPQHF	TGTGCCAGCAGCTCCGCACAGGGGCGATCCCCTAGCAATCAGCCCCAGCATTTT
few	TRBV7-7	.	TRBJ2-5	CASSQRTLPGETQYF	TGTGCTAGCAGCCAGAGGACACTACCGGGGGAGACCCAGTACTTC
.	TRBV9	.	TRBJ2-7	CASSSRDISYEQYF	TGTGCCAGCAGCTCCCGGGACATCTCCTACGAGCAGTACTTC
.	TRBV7-6	TRBD1	TRBJ1-2	CASSSGQGAYGYTF	TGTGCCAGCAGCTCCGGACAGGGGGCTTATGGCTACACCTTC
many	TRBV6-1	TRBD1	TRBJ1-2	CASSGDRELLNGYTF	TGTGCCAGCAGTGGGGACAGGGAGCTCCTGAACGGCTACACCTTC
many	TRBV7-8	TRBD2	TRBJ2-1	CASSSTTSGEKYNEQFF	TGTGCCAGCAGCTCCACGACTAGCGGGGAGAAATACAATGAGCAGTTCTTC